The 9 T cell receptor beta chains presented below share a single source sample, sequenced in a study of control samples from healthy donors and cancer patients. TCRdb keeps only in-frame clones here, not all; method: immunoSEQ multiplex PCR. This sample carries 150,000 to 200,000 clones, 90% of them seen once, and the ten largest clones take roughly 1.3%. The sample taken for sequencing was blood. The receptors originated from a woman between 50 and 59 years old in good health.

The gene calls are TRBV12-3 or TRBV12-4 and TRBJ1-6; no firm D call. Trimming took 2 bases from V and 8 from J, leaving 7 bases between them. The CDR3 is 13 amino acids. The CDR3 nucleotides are TGTGCCAGCAGTTTAAACCAATATTCACCCCTCCACTTT. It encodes CASSLNQYSPLHF.

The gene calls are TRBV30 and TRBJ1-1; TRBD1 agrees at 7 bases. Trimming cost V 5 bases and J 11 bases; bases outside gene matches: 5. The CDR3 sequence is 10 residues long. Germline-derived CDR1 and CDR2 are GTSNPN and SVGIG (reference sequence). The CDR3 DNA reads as TGTGCCTGGGACAGGGTCGGTGCTTTCTTT. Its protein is CAWDRVGAFF.

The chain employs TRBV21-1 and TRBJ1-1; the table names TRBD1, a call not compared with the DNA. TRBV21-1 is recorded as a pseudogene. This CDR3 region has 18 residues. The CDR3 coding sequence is TGTGCCAGCAGCCCCCGCACAGGGGGCGAACGCTTTAACACTGAAGCTTTCTTT. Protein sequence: CASSPRTGGERFNTEAFF.

CDR3 protein: CASSPRGGGTDTQYF. The CDR3 DNA reads TGTGCCAGCAGTCCTAGGGGAGGGGGCACAGATACGCAGTATTTT. The V and J genes are TRBV2 and TRBJ2-3; TRBD2 matches at 7 bases. The CDR3 has 15 residues. CDR1 and CDR2 from the germline V gene are SNHLY and FYNNEI. Trimming cost V 5 bases and J 1 base; bases outside gene matches: 6.

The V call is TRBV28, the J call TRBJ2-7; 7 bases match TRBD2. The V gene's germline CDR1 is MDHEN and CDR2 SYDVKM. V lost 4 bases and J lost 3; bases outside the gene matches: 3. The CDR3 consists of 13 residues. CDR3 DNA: TGTGCCAGCAGTTACGGGACTATCTACGAGCAGTACTTC. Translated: CASSYGTIYEQYF.

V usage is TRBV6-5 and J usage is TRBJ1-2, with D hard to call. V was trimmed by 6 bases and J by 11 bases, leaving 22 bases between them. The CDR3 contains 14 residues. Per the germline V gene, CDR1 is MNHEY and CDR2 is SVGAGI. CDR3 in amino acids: CASSPYRDGFGYTF. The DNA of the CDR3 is TGTGCCAGCAGCCCCTACAGAGACGGTTTTGGTTACACCTTC.

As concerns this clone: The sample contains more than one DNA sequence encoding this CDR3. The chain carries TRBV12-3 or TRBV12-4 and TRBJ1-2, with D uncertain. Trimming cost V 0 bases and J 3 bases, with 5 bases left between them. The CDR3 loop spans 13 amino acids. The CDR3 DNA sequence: TGTGCCAGCAGTTTAGCCGGGGACTATGGCTACACCTTC. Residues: CASSLAGDYGYTF.

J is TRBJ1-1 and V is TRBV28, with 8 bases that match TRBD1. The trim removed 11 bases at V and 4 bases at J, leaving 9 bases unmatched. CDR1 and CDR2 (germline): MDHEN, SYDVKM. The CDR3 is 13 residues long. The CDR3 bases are TGTGCCGTCCAGGGGGCGTGGGGCACTGAAGCTTTCTTT. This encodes CAVQGAWGTEAFF.

Here the CDR3 DNA reads TGTGCCACTGGGAGGGGGGGGGAGACCCAGTACTTC. As protein: CATGRGGETQYF. V gene TRBV10-3 combines with J gene TRBJ2-5, with D perhaps TRBD2 (7 bases). CDR1 ENHRY and CDR2 SYGVKD come from the germline V gene. The CDR3 is 12 residues long. The V end lost 10 bases, the J end lost 5 bases, and 14 bases lay between the germline ends.